This T cell receptor (beta chain) was retrieved from a study of blood T cell repertoires in COVID-19. Overall study: The cDNA or gDNA used as material had been derived from T cells, B-cell-depleted T cells, or PBMCs.

The data were produced by immunoSEQ multiplex PCR, yet TCRdb's version contains in-frame clones alone and is incomplete. There are approximately 300,000 clones in the sample; more than 75% occur only once, and more than 9% lies in the top ten. V was clipped by 0 bases and J by 5 bases, with 17 bases between them. The CDR3 has 18 residues. Germline V gene lookup returns CDR1 LGHDT and CDR2 YNNKEL (reference sequence). Sequences were obtained from PBMCs or T cells enriched from blood (not recorded which). The chain carries TRBV3-1 (or the pseudogene TRBV3-2) and TRBJ1-6; D possibly corresponds to TRBD1 (5 bases). This sequence originates from a woman aged 18-29 years who had recovered from COVID-19. CDR3 sequence reads: CASSQDGPGKGNNSPLHF. CDR3 sequence (DNA): TGTGCCAGCAGCCAAGATGGGCCAGGGAAAGGGAATAATTCACCCCTCCACTTT.